This T cell receptor beta chain emerged from a study of Graves' ophthalmopathy and Graves' hyperthyroidism. Looked up from germline, CDR1 is SEHNR and CDR2 is FQNEAQ (reference sequence). The CDR3 has 16 amino acids. Trimming removed 5 bases at V and 2 bases at J, with 16 bases between. This clonotype was detected ten times or more. RNA transcripts were the source from which TCR beta CDR3 regions were amplified. RT-PCR was first run with HTBI primers, then multiplex PCR in a second round. Via MiXCR, TCRdb re-called the multiplex PCR reads, giving one row per CDR3 protein. The data contain about 380,000 distinct CDR3 sequences, 15% of them singletons.

Source material: peripheral blood. The sequence came from a woman between 18 and 29 years old with stable Graves' hyperthyroidism. The chain combines TRBV7-9 with TRBJ2-4; D ambiguous. The CDR3 coding sequence is TGTGCCAGCAGCCCACCCTCAGGCTCTCCCAAAAACATTCAGTACTTC. It yields the protein CASSPPSGSPKNIQYF.